The next 9 T cell receptor beta chains were all read from a single sample in a study of brain metastases from non-small cell lung cancer. The assay was immunoSEQ multiplex PCR, and TCRdb's table has in-frame clones only and misses some. Of 220 or so clones listed, roughly 83% were seen once; the top ten hold more than 10%. The sample was tumor-adjacent normal tissue. The receptors shown here come from a donor aged 40 or older with non-small cell lung cancer.

The sample holds one count of this clone. The chain recombines TRBV10-3 with TRBJ2-3; 7 positions agree with TRBD2. CDR1 and CDR2 (germline): ENHRY, SYGVKD. The junction had 7 bases not matched to a gene; V was cut back by 6 bases and J by 1 base. This CDR3 contains 15 residues. CDR3 nucleotide sequence: TGTGCCATCAGCGATGCTAGCGGCCGCACAGATACGCAGTATTTT. It specifies CAISDASGRTDTQYF.

V and J are TRBV4-1 and TRBJ2-3; no reliable D call. This CDR3 region has 13 residues. Germline CDR1 reads MGHRA; CDR2 reads YSYEKL. V gave up 0 bases and J gave up 4 bases, with 5 bases separating them. The CDR3 is CASSQDPSDTQYF. The CDR3 DNA sequence: TGCGCCAGCAGCCAAGATCCGTCAGATACGCAGTATTTT.

This clone turned up a few times. The V and J genes are TRBV7-2 and TRBJ2-1; D is perhaps TRBD2 (5 bases). With 0 bases removed from V and 6 bases from J, the gap between germline ends came to 9 bases. The CDR3 runs 14 residues. The germline V gene encodes CDR1 SGHTA and CDR2 FQGNSA. The CDR3 loop reads CASSLAAGANEQFF. CDR3 nucleotides: TGTGCCAGCAGCTTAGCTGCGGGCGCCAATGAGCAGTTCTTC.

V and J are TRBV7-9 and TRBJ2-7; D gene uncertain. V shed 8 bases and J shed 1 base, with 9 bases lying between them. From germline, CDR1 is SEHNR and CDR2 FQNEAQ (reference sequence). The CDR3 is made up of 12 amino acids. The CDR3 reads CASGDGSYEQYF. CDR3 nucleotides: TGTGCCAGCGGTGACGGATCCTACGAGCAGTACTTC.

The chain combines TRBV19 with TRBJ2-1, with D uncertain. Germline V gives CDR1 LNHDA, CDR2 SQIVND (reference sequence). The CDR3 spans 14 residues. V lost 3 bases and J lost 9, with 15 bases in between. DNA of the CDR3: TGTGCCAGTAGTATGGGCCTAAACATGGGTGAGCAGTTCTTC. Translation: CASSMGLNMGEQFF.

V and J are TRBV7-2 and TRBJ2-1, with a weak D call TRBD1 (5 bases). Per the germline V gene, CDR1 is SGHTA and CDR2 is FQGNSA. V was clipped by 5 bases and J by 8 bases, with 13 bases between them. This CDR3 is built from 13 residues. Written as DNA, the CDR3 is TGTGCCAGCAGCGAATCAAGGGGCGATGAGCAGTTCTTC. This encodes CASSESRGDEQFF.

The genes are TRBV18 and TRBJ2-1; D remains unclear. The CDR3 spans 17 residues. V shed 6 bases and J shed 0 bases, with 18 bases lying between them. Germline CDR1 reads KGHSH; CDR2 reads LQKENI. Written as DNA, the CDR3 is TGTGCCAGCTCTCTGCGCCGGTGGACGAGCTCCTACAATGAGCAGTTCTTC. Translating gives CASSLRRWTSSYNEQFF.

The rearrangement links TRBV3-1 (or the pseudogene TRBV3-2) to TRBJ2-7, with a possible D match to TRBD2 (6 bases). Germline V gives CDR1 LGHDT, CDR2 YNNKEL (reference sequence). This CDR3 has 15 residues. V lost 4 bases and J lost 2, with 15 bases in between. CDR3 region: CASSPLPGGTYEQYF. The CDR3 region has the DNA TGTGCCAGCAGCCCCCTGCCTGGCGGGACCTACGAGCAGTACTTC.

With regard to this clone: This sample includes further DNA sequences coding for the same CDR3. The chain joins TRBV28 to TRBJ1-5, with D uncertain. The V end was cut by 6 bases, the J end by 4 bases, with 16 bases between. The germline CDR1 and CDR2 sequences are MDHEN and SYDVKM. The CDR3 totals 15 residues. CDR3: CASRTSGVSNQPQHF. In DNA, the CDR3 is TGTGCCAGCAGGACCTCCGGGGTAAGTAATCAGCCCCAGCATTTT.